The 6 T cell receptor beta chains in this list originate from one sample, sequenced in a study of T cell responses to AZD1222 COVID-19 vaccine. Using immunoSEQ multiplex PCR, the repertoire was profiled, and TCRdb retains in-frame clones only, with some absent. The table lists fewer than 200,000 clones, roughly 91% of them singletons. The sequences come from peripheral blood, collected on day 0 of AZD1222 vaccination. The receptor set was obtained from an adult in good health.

The chain's CDR3 is CASRGQVWAYEQYF. The CDR3 DNA reads as TGTGCCAGCAGGGGACAGGTGTGGGCCTACGAGCAGTACTTC. This chain joins TRBV6-5 and TRBJ2-7; TRBD1 agrees at 8 bases. Germline V gene data show CDR1 as MNHEY and CDR2 as SVGAGI. The ends lost 6 bases at V and 2 bases at J; junction bases unmatched: 6. This CDR3 is built from 14 residues.

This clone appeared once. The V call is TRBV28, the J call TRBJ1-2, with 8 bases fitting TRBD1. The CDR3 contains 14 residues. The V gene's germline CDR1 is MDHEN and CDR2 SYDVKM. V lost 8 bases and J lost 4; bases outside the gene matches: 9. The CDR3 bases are TGTGCCAGCGGGCTCGGACAGGGTAGCTATGGCTACACCTTC. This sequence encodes CASGLGQGSYGYTF.

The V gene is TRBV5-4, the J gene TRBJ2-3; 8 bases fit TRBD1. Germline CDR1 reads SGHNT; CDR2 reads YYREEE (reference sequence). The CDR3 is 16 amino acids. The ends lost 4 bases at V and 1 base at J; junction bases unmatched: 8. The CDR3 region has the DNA TGTGCCAGCAGCCCAATCATGGGACAGGGCACAGATACGCAGTATTTT. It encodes CASSPIMGQGTDTQYF.

CDR3 sequence reads: CASSPDRIGYTF. DNA for the CDR3: TGTGCCAGTAGTCCGGACAGGATTGGCTACACCTTC. The rearrangement joins TRBV19 to TRBJ1-2; 7 bases match TRBD1. The CDR3 has 12 amino acids. V trimming: 5 bases; J trimming: 7 bases; junction bases outside the gene matches: 4. CDR1 is LNHDA and CDR2 is SQIVND in the germline V gene (reference sequence). The whole variable domain, remainder taken from reference TRBV19 and TRBJ1-2, is DGGITQSPKYLFRKEGQNVTLSCEQNLNHDAMYWYRQDPGQGLRLIYYSQIVNDFQKGDIAEGYSVSREKKESFPLTVTSAQKNPTAFYLCASSPDRIGYTFGSGTRLTVV.

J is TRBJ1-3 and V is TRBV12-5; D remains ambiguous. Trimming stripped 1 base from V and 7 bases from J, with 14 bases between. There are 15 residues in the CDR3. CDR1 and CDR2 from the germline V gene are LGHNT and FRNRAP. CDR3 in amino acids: CASGLAKGARNTIYF. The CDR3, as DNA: TGTGCTAGTGGTTTGGCCAAGGGTGCCAGGAACACCATATATTTT. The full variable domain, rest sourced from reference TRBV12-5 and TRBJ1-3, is DARVTQTPRHKVTEMGQEVTMRCQPILGHNTVFWYRQTMMQGLELLAYFRNRAPLDDSGMPKDRFSAEMPDATLATLKIQPSEPRDSAVYFCASGLAKGARNTIYFGEGSWLTVV.

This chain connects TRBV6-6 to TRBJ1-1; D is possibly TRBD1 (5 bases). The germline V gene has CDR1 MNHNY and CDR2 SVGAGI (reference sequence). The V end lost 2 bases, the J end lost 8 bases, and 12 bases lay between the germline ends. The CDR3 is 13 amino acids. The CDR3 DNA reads TGTGCCAGCAGTTACCGGGACGTCGGGGAAGCTTTCTTT. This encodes CASSYRDVGEAFF.